Below are 9 T cell receptor beta chains sequenced from a single sample in a study of T-cell memory formation after mild COVID-19 (dated by TCRdb to the early 2020s). The library was generated by 5' RACE. The data were produced on an Illumina NovaSeq 6000. TCRdb trimmed the raw reads at Q25, called clones with MiXCR and kept productive beta chains. Every distinct CDR3 protein forms one entry, paired with its most common genes and DNA. This sample lists about 430,000 distinct CDR3 sequences; 24% were detected once. The ten largest clones represent 8.5% to 10% of the sample. Specimen: PBMCs or a T cell subset sorted from them (not recorded which). These receptors originate from an adult woman who had mild COVID-19 (a few samples of this study predate the infection). The sample titles of this study are shuffled in the database, so cell type and time point are left out; the donor was told from shared clones.

The gene calls are TRBV21-1 and TRBJ1-4; TRBD1, the D gene given by the table, was not confirmed from the DNA. TRBV21-1 is a pseudogene. The CDR3 runs 9 residues. The CDR3 is CARQPDRFF. The CDR3 DNA is TGTGCCAGACAACCGGACAGATTTTTT.

The genes are TRBV5-6 and TRBJ1-2; D is undetermined. The germline CDR1 and CDR2 sequences are SGHDT and YYEEEE. CDR3 length equals 12 residues. V lost 0 bases and J lost 7, with 7 bases in between. The CDR3 spells CASSLAQIGYTF. In DNA form, the CDR3 reads TGTGCCAGCAGCTTGGCTCAAATTGGCTACACCTTC.

J is TRBJ1-2 and V is TRBV7-9; unclear D gene. The CDR3 sequence is 17 residues long. Germline-derived CDR1 and CDR2 are SEHNR and FQNEAQ (reference sequence). V gave up 1 base and J gave up 0 bases, with 15 bases separating them. DNA for the CDR3: TGTGCCAGCAGCTTAGGGATCCAGAGAGAGACTAACTATGGCTACACCTTC. It codes for CASSLGIQRETNYGYTF.

This clonotype has a handful of counts. The rearrangement links TRBV7-9 to TRBJ2-1, with D possibly TRBD2 on 6 matching bases. The CDR3 contains 15 residues. Trimming shortened V by 1 base and J by 6 bases, and 13 bases separated the two germline ends. Germline-derived CDR1 and CDR2 are SEHNR and FQNEAQ (reference sequence). CDR3: CASSLERVIPNEQFF. For the CDR3, the DNA is TGTGCCAGCAGCTTAGAGCGGGTAATTCCCAATGAGCAGTTCTTC.

V gene TRBV20-1 combines with J gene TRBJ2-7, with 7 bases matching TRBD1. Germline CDR1 and CDR2: DFQATT and SNEGSKA (reference sequence). The CDR3 is made up of 11 amino acids. The CDR3: CRPQGSGEQYF. Here the CDR3 DNA reads TGCAGGCCACAGGGGAGTGGCGAGCAGTACTTC.

A few counts support this clonotype. V gene TRBV29-1 combines with J gene TRBJ2-1, with D hard to call. Germline V CDR1 and CDR2: SQVTM, ANQGSEA. The CDR3 sequence is 15 residues long. Deletions cut 8 bases from V and 1 base from J, with 18 bases between. The CDR3 bases are TGCAGCTTACAGTTATCAAGCCTATCCTACAATGAGCAGTTCTTC. Translation gives CSLQLSSLSYNEQFF.

This clonotype was counted a few times. The chain couples TRBV12-3 or TRBV12-4 to TRBJ2-7, with TRBD2 matching 8 bases. J gave up 0 bases and V 5 bases, and 6 bases lay outside the gene matches. The CDR3 loop spans 15 amino acids. CDR3 region: CASSQSGGPSYEQYF. Written as DNA, the CDR3 is TGTGCCAGCAGTCAGAGCGGGGGACCCTCCTACGAGCAGTACTTC.

The genes are TRBV27 and TRBJ2-1; 9 bases align to TRBD1. J was trimmed by 9 bases and V by 6 bases; bases with no gene match: 9. From germline, CDR1 is MNHEY and CDR2 SMNVEV (reference sequence). The CDR3 covers 14 residues. CDR3 DNA: TGTGCCAGCAGGAAAGGGACAGGGTGGGGTGAGCAGTTCTTC. Translated, it gives CASRKGTGWGEQFF.

This chain connects TRBV2 to TRBJ2-7; TRBD1 matches at 7 bases. V was pared by 7 bases and J by 2 bases, with 5 bases of the junction left unmatched. CDR3 length equals 13 residues. Germline V gene data show CDR1 as SNHLY and CDR2 as FYNNEI. CDR3 protein: CASNRQGAYEQYF. The CDR3 DNA is TGTGCCAGCAACCGACAGGGAGCCTACGAGCAGTACTTC. Supplemented by reference TRBV2 and TRBJ2-7, the full variable domain reads EPEVTQTPSHQVTQMGQEVILRCVPISNHLYFYWYRQILGQKVEFLVSFYNNEISEKSEIFDDQFSVERPDGSNFTLKIRSTKLEDSAMYFCASNRQGAYEQYFGPGTRLTVT.